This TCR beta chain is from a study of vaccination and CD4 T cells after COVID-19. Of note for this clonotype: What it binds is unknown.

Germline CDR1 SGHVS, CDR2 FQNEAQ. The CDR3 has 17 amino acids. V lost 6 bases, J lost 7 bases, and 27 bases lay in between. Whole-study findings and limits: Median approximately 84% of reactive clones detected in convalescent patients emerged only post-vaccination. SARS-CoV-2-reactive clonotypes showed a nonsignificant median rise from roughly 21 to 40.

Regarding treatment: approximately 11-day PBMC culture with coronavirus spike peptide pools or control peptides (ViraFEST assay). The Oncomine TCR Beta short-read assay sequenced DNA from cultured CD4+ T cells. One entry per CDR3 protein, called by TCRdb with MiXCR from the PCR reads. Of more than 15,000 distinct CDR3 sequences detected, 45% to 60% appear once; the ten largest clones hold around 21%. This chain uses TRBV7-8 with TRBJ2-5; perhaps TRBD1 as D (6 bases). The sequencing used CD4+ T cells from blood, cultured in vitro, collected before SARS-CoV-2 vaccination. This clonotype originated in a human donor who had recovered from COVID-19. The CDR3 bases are TGTGCCAGCAGTAATATCAGGGGTAGCTCGGTAGGGGGGACCCAGTACTTC. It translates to CASSNIRGSSVGGTQYF. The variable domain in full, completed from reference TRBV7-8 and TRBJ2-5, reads GAGVSQSPRYKVAKRGQDVALRCDPISGHVSLFWYQQALGQGPEFLTYFQNEAQLDKSGLPSDRFFAERPEGSVSTLKIQRTQQEDSAVYLCASSNIRGSSVGGTQYFGPGTRLLVL.